This T cell receptor (beta chain) is from a study of technical replicates of blood from a handful of donors. This CDR3 is built from 13 residues. J was trimmed by 5 bases and V by 4 bases; bases with no gene match: 3. Germline V CDR1 and CDR2: MGHRA, YSYEKL. Sequencing was performed with immunoSEQ multiplex PCR; in TCRdb, only in-frame clones are kept and a portion is missing. The sample shows tens of thousands of clones, 95% of them seen only once. The sequenced sample was T cells isolated from PBMCs. The chain employs TRBV4-1 and TRBJ1-1, with TRBD1 matching 8 bases. The receptor's source is a human donor in good health. The DNA of the CDR3 is TGCGCCAGCAGCCGACAGGGGAGTACTGAAGCTTTCTTT. Protein product: CASSRQGSTEAFF.